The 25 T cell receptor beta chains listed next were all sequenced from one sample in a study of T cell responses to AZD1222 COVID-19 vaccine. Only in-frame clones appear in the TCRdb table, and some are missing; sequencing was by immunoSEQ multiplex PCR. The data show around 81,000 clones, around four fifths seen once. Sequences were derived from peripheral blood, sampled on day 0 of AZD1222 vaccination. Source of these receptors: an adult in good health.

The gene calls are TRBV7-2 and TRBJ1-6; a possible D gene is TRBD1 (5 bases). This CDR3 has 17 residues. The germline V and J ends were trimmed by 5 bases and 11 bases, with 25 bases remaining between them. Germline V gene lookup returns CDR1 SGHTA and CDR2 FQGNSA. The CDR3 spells CASSPQLPSGVEPPLHF. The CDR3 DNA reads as TGTGCCAGCAGCCCACAACTGCCCTCGGGGGTTGAACCACCCCTCCACTTT.

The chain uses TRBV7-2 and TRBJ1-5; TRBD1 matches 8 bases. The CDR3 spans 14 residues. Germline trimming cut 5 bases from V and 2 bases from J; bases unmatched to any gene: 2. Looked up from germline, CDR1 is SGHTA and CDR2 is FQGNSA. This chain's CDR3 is CASSTTGGNQPQHF. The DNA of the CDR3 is TGTGCCAGCAGCACGACAGGGGGCAATCAGCCCCAGCATTTT.

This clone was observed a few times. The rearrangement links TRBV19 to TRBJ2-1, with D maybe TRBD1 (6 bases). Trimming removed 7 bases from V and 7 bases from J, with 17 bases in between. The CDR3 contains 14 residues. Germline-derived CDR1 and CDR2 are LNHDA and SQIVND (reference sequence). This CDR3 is CASKNDRLENEQFF. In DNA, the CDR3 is TGTGCCAGTAAAAATGACAGGTTGGAGAATGAGCAGTTCTTC.

The CDR3 DNA reads TGTGCCAGTAGTATCGGATACATGAACACTGAAGCTTTCTTT. It translates to CASSIGYMNTEAFF. The chain carries TRBV19 and TRBJ1-1, with D hard to call. V shed 3 bases and J shed 0 bases, with 8 bases lying between them. The CDR3 length is 14 residues. Looked up from germline, CDR1 is LNHDA and CDR2 is SQIVND (reference sequence).

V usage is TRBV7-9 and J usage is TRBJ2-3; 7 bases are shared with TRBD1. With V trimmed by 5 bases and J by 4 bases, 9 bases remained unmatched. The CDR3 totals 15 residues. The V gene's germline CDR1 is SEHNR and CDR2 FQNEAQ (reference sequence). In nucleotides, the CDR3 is TGTGCCAGCAGCCCAACAGGGGCCGGCGCAGATACGCAGTATTTT. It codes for CASSPTGAGADTQYF. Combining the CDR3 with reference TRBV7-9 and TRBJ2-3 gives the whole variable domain DTGVSQNPRHKITKRGQNVTFRCDPISEHNRLYWYRQTLGQGPEFLTYFQNEAQLEKSRLLSDRFSAERPKGSFSTLEIQRTEQGDSAMYLCASSPTGAGADTQYFGPGTRLTVL.

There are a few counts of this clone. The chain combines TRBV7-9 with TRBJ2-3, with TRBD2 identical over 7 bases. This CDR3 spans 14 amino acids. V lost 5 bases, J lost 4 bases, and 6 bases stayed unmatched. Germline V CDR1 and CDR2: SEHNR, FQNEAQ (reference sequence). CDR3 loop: CASSGSGWADTQYF. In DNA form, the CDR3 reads TGTGCCAGCAGCGGTAGCGGGTGGGCAGATACGCAGTATTTT.

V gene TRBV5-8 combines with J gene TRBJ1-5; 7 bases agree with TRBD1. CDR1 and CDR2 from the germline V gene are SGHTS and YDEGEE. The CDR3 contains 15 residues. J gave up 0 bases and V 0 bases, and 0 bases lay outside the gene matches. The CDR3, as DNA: TGTGCCAGCAGCTTGGGGACAGGTAGCAATCAGCCCCAGCATTTT. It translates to CASSLGTGSNQPQHF.

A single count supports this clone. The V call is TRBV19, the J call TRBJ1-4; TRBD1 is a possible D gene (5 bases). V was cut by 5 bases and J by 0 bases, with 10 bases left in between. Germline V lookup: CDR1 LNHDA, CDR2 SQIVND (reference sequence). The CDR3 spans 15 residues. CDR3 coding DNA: TGTGCCAGTAGTGGGGCTGAGACAACTAATGAAAAACTGTTTTTT. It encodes CASSGAETTNEKLFF. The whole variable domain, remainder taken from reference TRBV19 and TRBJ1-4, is DGGITQSPKYLFRKEGQNVTLSCEQNLNHDAMYWYRQDPGQGLRLIYYSQIVNDFQKGDIAEGYSVSREKKESFPLTVTSAQKNPTAFYLCASSGAETTNEKLFFGSGTQLSVL.

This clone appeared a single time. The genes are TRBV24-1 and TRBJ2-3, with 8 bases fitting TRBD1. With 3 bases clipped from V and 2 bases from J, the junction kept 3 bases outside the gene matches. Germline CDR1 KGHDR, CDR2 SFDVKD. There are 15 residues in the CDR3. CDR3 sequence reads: CATSDGTGATDTQYF. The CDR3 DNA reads TGTGCCACCAGTGATGGGACAGGAGCCACAGATACGCAGTATTTT.

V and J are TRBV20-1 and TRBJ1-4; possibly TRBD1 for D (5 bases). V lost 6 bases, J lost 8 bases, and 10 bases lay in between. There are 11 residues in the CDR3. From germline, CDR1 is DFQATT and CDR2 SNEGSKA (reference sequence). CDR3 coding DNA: TGCAGTGCCCTAGCAGGGGAAAAACTGTTTTTT. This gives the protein CSALAGEKLFF.

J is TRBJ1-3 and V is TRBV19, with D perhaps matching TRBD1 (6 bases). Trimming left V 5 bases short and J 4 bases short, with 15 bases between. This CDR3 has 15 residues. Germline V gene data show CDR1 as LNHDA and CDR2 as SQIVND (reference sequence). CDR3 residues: CASSDGGAGGNTIYF. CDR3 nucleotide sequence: TGTGCCAGTAGTGACGGGGGCGCGGGGGGAAACACCATATATTTT.

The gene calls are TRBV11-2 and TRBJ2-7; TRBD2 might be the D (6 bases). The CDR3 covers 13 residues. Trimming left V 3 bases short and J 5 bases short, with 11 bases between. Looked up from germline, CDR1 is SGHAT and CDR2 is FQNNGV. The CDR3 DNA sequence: TGTGCCAGCAGCTTCACTAGCCTCCACGAGCAGTACTTC. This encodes CASSFTSLHEQYF.

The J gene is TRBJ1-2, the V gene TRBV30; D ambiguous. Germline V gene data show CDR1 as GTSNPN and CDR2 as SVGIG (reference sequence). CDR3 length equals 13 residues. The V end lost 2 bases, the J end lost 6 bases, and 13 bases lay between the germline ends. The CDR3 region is CAWSFQGNDGYTF. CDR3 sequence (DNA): TGTGCCTGGAGTTTCCAAGGGAACGATGGCTACACCTTC.

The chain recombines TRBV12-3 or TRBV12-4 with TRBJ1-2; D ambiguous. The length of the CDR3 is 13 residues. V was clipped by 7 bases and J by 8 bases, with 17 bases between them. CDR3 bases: TGTGCCAGCACCATGGGCACCCTGGGCGGCTACACCTTC. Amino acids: CASTMGTLGGYTF.

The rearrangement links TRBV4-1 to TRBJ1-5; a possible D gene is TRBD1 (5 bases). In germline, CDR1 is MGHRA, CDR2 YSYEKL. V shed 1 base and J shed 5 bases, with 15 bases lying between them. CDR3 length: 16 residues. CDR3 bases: TGCGCCAGCAGCCAAGGGTGGGGGAGCGAGCATCAGCCCCAGCATTTT. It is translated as CASSQGWGSEHQPQHF.

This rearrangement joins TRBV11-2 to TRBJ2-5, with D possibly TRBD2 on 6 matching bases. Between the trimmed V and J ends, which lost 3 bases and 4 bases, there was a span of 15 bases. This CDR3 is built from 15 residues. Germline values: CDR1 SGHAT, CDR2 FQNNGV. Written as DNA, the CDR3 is TGTGCCAGCAGCTTCTACATCGGGGGTGGAGAGACCCAGTACTTC. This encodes CASSFYIGGGETQYF. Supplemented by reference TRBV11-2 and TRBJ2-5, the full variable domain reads EAGVAQSPRYKIIEKRQSVAFWCNPISGHATLYWYQQILGQGPKLLIQFQNNGVVDDSQLPKDRFSAERLKGVDSTLKIQPAKLEDSAVYLCASSFYIGGGETQYFGPGTRLLVL.

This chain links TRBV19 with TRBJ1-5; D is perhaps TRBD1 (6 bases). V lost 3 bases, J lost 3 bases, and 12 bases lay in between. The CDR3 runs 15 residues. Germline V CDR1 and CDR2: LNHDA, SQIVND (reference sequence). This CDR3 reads CASSIVGQFNQPQHF. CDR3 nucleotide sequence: TGTGCCAGTAGTATCGTTGGACAGTTCAATCAGCCCCAGCATTTT.

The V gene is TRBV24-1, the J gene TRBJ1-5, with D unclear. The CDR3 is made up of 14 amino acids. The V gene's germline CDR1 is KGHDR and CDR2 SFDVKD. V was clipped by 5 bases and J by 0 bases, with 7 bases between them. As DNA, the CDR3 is TGTGCCACCAGTGGTGGCTATAGCAATCAGCCCCAGCATTTT. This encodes CATSGGYSNQPQHF.

CDR3 bases: TGTGCCAGCAGCTCCACCACGAAGGAGGGAGATACGCAGTATTTT. Translation: CASSSTTKEGDTQYF. The chain uses TRBV13 and TRBJ2-3, with TRBD2 as a possible D gene (6 bases). The CDR3 has 15 residues. Deletions cut 4 bases from V and 5 bases from J, with 16 bases between. Germline V lookup: CDR1 PRHDT, CDR2 FYEKMQ (reference sequence). The full variable domain, in which reference TRBV13 and TRBJ2-3 provide the parts outside the CDR3, is AAGVIQSPRHLIKEKRETATLKCYPIPRHDTVYWYQQGPGQDPQFLISFYEKMQSDKGSIPDRFSAQQFSDYHSELNMSSLELGDSALYFCASSSTTKEGDTQYFGPGTRLTVL.

This CDR3 is CASSRTSYGYTF. The CDR3 bases are TGTGCCAGCAGCCGGACGAGCTATGGCTACACCTTC. The rearrangement joins TRBV3-1 (or the pseudogene TRBV3-2) to TRBJ1-2; no clear D gene. Between the trimmed V and J ends, which lost 4 bases and 4 bases, there was a span of 7 bases. The germline CDR1 and CDR2 sequences are LGHDT and YNNKEL (reference sequence). This CDR3 is 12 amino acids long.

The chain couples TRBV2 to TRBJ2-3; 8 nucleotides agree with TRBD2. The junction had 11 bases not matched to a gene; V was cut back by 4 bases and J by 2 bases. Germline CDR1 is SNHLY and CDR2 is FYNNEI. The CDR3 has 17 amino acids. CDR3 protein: CASSGREGPWDTDTQYF. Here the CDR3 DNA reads TGTGCCAGCAGTGGACGGGAGGGGCCTTGGGACACAGATACGCAGTATTTT.

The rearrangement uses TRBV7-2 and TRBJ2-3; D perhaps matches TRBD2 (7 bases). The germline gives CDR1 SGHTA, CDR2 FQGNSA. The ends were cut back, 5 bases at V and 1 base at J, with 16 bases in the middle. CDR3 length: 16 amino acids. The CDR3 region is CASSPIGGGGTDTQYF. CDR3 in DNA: TGTGCCAGCAGCCCGATAGGGGGGGGCGGCACAGATACGCAGTATTTT.

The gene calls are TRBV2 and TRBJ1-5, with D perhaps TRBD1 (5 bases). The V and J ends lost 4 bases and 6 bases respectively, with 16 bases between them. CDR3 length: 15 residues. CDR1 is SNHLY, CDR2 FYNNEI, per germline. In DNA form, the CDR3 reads TGTGCCAGCAGTGTGCGGCAGGGAGCGGGTCAGCCCCAGCATTTT. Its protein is CASSVRQGAGQPQHF.

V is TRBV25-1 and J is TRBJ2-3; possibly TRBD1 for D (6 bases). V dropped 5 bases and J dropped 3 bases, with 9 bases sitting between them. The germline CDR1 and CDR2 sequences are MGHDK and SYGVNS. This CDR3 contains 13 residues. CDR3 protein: CASSRQGTDTQYF. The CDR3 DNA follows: TGTGCCAGCAGTCGGCAGGGGACAGATACGCAGTATTTT. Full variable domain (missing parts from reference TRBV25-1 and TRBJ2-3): EADIYQTPRYLVIGTGKKITLECSQTMGHDKMYWYQQDPGMELHLIHYSYGVNSTEKGDLSSESTVSRIRTEHFPLTLESARPSHTSQYLCASSRQGTDTQYFGPGTRLTVL.

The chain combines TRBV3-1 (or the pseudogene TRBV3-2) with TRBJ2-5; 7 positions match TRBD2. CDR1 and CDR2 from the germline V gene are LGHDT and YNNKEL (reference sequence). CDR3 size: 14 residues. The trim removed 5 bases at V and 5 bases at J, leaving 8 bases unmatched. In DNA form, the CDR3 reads TGTGCCAGCAGCTCGAGCGGGGCGCTGGAGACCCAGTACTTC. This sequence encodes CASSSSGALETQYF.